This TCR beta chain was sequenced in a study of T-cell reconstitution after alpha-beta-depleted transplantation in children. Whole-study findings and limits: When one year had passed after transplant, most T-cell counts and diversity came from newly produced T cells. Expanded graft clones, several hundred of them, were reportedly the source of alpha-beta T cells about two months after transplant. For some patients, TCRbeta diversity was high at day 60 because of recipient T cells and thymic progenitors that survived.

Concerning this clonotype itself: Its antigen is undetermined.

Between the trimmed V and J ends, which lost 5 bases and 2 bases, there was a span of 19 bases. The germline gives CDR1 SGHAT, CDR2 FQNNGV. This CDR3 contains 17 residues. For TCRbeta, the library was prepared with unique molecular identifiers. From the PCR reads, TCRdb called clonotypes with MiXCR, one entry per CDR3 protein. Here the sample spans fewer than 250,000 distinct CDR3 sequences, 17% being singletons. The receptor was isolated from a male patient between 2 and 10 years old who had a stem cell transplant for acute lymphoblastic leukemia, so the T cells may come from the graft donor. The specimen comprised PBMCs, mostly from graft donor cells, sampled 360 days after TCRalphabeta/CD19-depleted stem cell transplant. V is TRBV11-2 and J is TRBJ1-5; D is uncertain. For the CDR3, the DNA is TGTGCCAGCAGCCGCCGGACGGAGTTATTTGGCAATCAGCCCCAGCATTTT. Protein sequence: CASSRRTELFGNQPQHF. The full variable domain, in which reference TRBV11-2 and TRBJ1-5 provide the parts outside the CDR3, is EAGVAQSPRYKIIEKRQSVAFWCNPISGHATLYWYQQILGQGPKLLIQFQNNGVVDDSQLPKDRFSAERLKGVDSTLKIQPAKLEDSAVYLCASSRRTELFGNQPQHFGDGTRLSIL.